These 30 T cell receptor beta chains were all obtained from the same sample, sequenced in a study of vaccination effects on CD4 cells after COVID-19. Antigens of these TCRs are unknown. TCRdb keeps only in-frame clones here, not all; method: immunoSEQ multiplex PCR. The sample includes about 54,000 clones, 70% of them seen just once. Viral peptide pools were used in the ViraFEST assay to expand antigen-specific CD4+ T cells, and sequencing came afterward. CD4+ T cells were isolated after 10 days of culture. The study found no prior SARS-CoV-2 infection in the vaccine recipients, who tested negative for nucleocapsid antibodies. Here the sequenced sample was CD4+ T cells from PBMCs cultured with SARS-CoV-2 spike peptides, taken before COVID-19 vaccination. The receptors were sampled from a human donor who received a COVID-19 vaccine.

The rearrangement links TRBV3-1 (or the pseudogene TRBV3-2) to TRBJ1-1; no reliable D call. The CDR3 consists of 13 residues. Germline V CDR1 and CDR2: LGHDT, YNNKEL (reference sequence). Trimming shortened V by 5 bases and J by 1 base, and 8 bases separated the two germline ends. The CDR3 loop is CASSFRQNTEAFF. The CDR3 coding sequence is TGTGCCAGCAGCTTCAGACAGAACACTGAAGCTTTCTTT.

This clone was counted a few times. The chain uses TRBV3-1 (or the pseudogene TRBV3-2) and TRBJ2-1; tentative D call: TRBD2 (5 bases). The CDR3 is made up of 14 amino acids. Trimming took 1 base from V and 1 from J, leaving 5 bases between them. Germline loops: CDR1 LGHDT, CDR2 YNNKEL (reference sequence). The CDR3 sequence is CASSQGTSYNEQFF. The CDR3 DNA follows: TGTGCCAGCAGCCAAGGGACTTCCTACAATGAGCAGTTCTTC.

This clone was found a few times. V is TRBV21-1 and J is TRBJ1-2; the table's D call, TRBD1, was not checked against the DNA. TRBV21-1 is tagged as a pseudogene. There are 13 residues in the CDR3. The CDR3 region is CASSSGRDYGYTF. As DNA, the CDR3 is TGTGCCAGCTCATCAGGCAGAGACTATGGCTACACCTTC.

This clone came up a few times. The CDR3 DNA reads TGCGCCAGCACCAAACTAGCGAGGGATACGCAGTATTTT. Residues: CASTKLARDTQYF. This chain connects TRBV10-1 to TRBJ2-3; 7 bases agree with TRBD2. CDR3 length: 13 amino acids. CDR1 and CDR2 (germline): WNHNN, SYGVQD (reference sequence). With 7 bases clipped from V and 6 bases from J, the junction kept 7 bases outside the gene matches.

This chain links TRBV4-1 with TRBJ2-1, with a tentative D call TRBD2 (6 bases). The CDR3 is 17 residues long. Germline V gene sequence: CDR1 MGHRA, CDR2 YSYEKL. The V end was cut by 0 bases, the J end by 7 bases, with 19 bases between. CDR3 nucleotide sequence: TGCGCCAGCAGCCAAGATCATGACTATGGAGGGCTTAATGAGCAGTTCTTC. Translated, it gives CASSQDHDYGGLNEQFF.

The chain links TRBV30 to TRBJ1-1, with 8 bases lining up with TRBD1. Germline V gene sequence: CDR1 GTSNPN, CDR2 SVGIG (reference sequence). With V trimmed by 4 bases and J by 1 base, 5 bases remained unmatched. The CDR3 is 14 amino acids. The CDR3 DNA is TGTGCCTGGAATCAGCAGGGGGCGAACACTGAAGCTTTCTTT. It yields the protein CAWNQQGANTEAFF.

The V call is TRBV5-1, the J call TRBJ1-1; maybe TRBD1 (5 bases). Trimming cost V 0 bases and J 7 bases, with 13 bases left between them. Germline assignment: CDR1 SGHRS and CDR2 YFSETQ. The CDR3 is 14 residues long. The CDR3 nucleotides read TGCGCCAGCAGCTTGGTAGGGGCGCAGGTTGAAGCTTTCTTT. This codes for CASSLVGAQVEAFF.

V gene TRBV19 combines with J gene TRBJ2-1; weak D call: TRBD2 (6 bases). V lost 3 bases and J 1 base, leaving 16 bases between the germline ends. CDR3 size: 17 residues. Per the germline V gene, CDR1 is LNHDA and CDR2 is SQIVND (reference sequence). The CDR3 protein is CASSIGGTSSSYNEQFF. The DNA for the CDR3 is TGTGCCAGTAGTATTGGGGGGACTTCTAGTTCCTACAATGAGCAGTTCTTC.

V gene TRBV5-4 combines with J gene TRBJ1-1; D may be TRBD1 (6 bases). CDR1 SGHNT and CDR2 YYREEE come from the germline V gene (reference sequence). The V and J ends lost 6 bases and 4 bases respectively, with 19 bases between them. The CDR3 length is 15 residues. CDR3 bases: TGTGCCAGCACCCCCTACGGGGGCGAGGGCACTGAAGCTTTCTTT. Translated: CASTPYGGEGTEAFF. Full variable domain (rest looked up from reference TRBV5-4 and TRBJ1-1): ETGVTQSPTHLIKTRGQQVTLRCSSQSGHNTVSWYQQALGQGPQFIFQYYREEENGRGNFPPRFSGLQFPNYSSELNVNALELDDSALYLCASTPYGGEGTEAFFGQGTRLTVV.

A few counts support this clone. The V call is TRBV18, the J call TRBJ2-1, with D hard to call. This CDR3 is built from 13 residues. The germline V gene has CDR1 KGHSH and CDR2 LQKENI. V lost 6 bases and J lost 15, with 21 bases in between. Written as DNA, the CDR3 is TGTGCCAGCTCTCTTTCCGACACCCGGTTACGGTTCTTC. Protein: CASSLSDTRLRFF.

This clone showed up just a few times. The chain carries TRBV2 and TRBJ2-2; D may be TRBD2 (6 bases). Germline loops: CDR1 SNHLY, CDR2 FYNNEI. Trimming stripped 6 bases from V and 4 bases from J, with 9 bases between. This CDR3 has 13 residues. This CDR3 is CASRGLTTGELFF. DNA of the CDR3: TGTGCCAGCAGGGGACTCACCACCGGGGAGCTGTTTTTT.

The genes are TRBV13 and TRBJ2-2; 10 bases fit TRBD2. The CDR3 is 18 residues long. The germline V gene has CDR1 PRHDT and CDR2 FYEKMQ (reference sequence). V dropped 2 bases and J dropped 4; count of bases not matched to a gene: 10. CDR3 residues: CASSLTGLASLGTGELFF. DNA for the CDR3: TGTGCCAGCAGCTTAACGGGACTAGCGAGTTTGGGCACCGGGGAGCTGTTTTTT.

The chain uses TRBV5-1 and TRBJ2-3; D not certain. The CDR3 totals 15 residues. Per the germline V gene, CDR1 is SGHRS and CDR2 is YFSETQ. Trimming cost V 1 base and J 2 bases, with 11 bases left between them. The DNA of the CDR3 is TGCGCCAGCAGCTTGTGGGTCTCTCCCACAGATACGCAGTATTTT. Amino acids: CASSLWVSPTDTQYF.

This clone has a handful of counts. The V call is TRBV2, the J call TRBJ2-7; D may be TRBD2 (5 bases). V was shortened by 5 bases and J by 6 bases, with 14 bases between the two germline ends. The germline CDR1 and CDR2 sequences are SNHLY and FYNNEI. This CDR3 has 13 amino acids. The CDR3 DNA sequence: TGTGCCAGCAGTCGTGACTACCCCCGCGAGCAGTACTTC. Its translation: CASSRDYPREQYF.

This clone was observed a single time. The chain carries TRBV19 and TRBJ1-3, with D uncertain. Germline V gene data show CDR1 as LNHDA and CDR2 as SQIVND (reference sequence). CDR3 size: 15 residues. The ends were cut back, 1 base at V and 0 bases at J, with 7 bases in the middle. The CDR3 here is CASSIGHSSGNTIYF. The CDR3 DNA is TGTGCCAGTAGTATAGGACACAGCTCTGGAAACACCATATATTTT. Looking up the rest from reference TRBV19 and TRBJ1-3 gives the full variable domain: DGGITQSPKYLFRKEGQNVTLSCEQNLNHDAMYWYRQDPGQGLRLIYYSQIVNDFQKGDIAEGYSVSREKKESFPLTVTSAQKNPTAFYLCASSIGHSSGNTIYFGEGSWLTVV.

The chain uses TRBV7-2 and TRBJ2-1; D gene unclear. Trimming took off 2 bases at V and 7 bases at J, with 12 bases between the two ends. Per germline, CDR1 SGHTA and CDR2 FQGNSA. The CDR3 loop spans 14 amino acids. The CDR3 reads CASSLLELVNEQFF. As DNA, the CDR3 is TGTGCCAGCAGCTTACTCGAGTTGGTAAATGAGCAGTTCTTC.

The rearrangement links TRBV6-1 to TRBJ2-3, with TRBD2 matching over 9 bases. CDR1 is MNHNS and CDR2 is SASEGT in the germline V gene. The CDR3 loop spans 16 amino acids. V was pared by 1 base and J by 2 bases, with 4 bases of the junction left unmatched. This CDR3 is CASSEGLAGHTDTQYF. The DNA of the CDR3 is TGTGCCAGCAGTGAAGGCCTAGCGGGGCACACAGATACGCAGTATTTT.

The CDR3 bases are TGTGCCAGCAGCGGGGGGACCCAGTACTTC. Its protein is CASSGGTQYF. V gene TRBV3-1 (or the pseudogene TRBV3-2) combines with J gene TRBJ2-5; either TRBD1 or TRBD2 may fit D (5 bases each). From germline, CDR1 is LGHDT and CDR2 YNNKEL (reference sequence). The CDR3 has 10 amino acids. Trimming cost V 5 bases and J 7 bases, with 5 bases left between them.

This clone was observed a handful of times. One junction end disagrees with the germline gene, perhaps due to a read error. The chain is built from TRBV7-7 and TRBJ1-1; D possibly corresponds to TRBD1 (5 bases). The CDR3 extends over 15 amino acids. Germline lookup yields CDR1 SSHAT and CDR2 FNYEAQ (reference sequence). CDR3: CASSPIGTDGGEAFF. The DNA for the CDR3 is TGTGCTAGCAGCCCAATCGGGACGGACGGTGGAGAAGCTTTCTTT.

This chain's CDR3 is CASSIRGTNTEAFF. The CDR3 DNA is TGTGCCAGTAGTATCAGGGGAACGAACACTGAAGCTTTCTTT. The V and J genes are TRBV19 and TRBJ1-1; D is perhaps TRBD1 (6 bases). CDR3 length equals 14 residues. Germline lookup yields CDR1 LNHDA and CDR2 SQIVND (reference sequence). V was cut by 3 bases and J by 1 base, with 9 bases left in between. The complete variable domain, with remaining parts taken from reference TRBV19 and TRBJ1-1, reads DGGITQSPKYLFRKEGQNVTLSCEQNLNHDAMYWYRQDPGQGLRLIYYSQIVNDFQKGDIAEGYSVSREKKESFPLTVTSAQKNPTAFYLCASSIRGTNTEAFFGQGTRLTVV.

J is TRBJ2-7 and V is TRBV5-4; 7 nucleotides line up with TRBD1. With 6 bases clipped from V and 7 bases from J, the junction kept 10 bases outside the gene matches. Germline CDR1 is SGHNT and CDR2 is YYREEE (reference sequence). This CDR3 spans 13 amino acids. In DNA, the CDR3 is TGTGCCAGCACCACCGACAGGGCTGGGGAGCAGTACTTC. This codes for CASTTDRAGEQYF.

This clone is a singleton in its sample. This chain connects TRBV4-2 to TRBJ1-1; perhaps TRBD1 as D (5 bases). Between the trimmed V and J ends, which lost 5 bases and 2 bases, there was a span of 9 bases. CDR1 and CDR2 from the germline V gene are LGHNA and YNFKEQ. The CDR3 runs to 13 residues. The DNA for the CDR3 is TGTGCCAGCAGCTCCTGGGGCAACACTGAAGCTTTCTTT. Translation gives CASSSWGNTEAFF.

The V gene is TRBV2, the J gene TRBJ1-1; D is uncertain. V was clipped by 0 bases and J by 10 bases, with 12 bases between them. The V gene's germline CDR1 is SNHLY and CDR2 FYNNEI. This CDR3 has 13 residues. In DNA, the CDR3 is TGTGCCAGCAGTGAAGCGGCCGGTAGAAGAGCTTTCTTT. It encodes CASSEAAGRRAFF.

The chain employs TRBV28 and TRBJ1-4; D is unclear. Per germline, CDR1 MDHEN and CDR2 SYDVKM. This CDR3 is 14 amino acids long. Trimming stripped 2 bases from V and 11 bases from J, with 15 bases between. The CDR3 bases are TGTGCCAGCAGTTTACCACCTGATACGGAGAAACTGTTTTTT. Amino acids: CASSLPPDTEKLFF.

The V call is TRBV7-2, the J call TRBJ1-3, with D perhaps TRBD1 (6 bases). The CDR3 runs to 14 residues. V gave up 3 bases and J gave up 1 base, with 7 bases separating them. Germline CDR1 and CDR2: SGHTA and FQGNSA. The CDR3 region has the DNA TGTGCCAGCAGCTTCGGACAGTCTGGAAACACCATATATTTT. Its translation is CASSFGQSGNTIYF.

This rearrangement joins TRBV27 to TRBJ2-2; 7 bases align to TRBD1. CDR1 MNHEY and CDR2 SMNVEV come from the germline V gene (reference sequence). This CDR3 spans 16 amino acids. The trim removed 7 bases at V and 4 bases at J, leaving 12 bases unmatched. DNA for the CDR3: TGTGCCAGCACTTTTAAGACAGGGCGAGTCACCGGGGAGCTGTTTTTT. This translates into CASTFKTGRVTGELFF.

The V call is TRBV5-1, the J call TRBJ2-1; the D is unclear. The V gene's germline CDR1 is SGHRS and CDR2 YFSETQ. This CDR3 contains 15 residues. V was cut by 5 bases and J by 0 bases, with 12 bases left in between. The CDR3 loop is CASSPVPSSYNEQFF. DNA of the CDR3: TGCGCCAGCAGTCCCGTGCCATCCTCCTACAATGAGCAGTTCTTC.

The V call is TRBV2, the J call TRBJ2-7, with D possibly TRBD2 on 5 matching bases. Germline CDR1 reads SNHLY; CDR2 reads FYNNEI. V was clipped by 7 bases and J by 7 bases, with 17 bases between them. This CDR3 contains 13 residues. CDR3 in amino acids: CASKLDPPGEQYF. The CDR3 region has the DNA TGTGCCAGCAAATTGGACCCCCCGGGGGAGCAGTACTTC.

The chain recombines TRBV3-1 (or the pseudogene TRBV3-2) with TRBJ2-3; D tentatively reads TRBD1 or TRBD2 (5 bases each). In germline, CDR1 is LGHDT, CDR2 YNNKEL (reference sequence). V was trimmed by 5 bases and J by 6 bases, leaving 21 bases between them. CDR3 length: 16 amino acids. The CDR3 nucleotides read TGTGCCAGCAGCTTAAACCCGGGGCCGAAGGGGGATACGCAGTATTTT. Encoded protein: CASSLNPGPKGDTQYF.

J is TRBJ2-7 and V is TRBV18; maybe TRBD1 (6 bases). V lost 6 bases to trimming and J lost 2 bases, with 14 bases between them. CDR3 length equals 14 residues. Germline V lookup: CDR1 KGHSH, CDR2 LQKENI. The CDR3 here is CASSGRDTTYEQYF. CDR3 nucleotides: TGTGCCAGCTCCGGCCGGGACACCACCTACGAGCAGTACTTC.